Sequencing of this T cell receptor (beta chain) was carried out in a study of blood T cell repertoires in COVID-19. After removal of 6 bases from V and 6 bases from J, the junction contained 4 bases not matched to a gene. Germline values: CDR1 SNHLY, CDR2 FYNNEI. The CDR3 length is 15 residues. Sequenced by immunoSEQ multiplex PCR; TCRdb stores in-frame clones only, minus some. Counted here are about 80,000 clones, 82% occurring once; the ten biggest clones make up 27%. The sequence was obtained from a human donor in a cohort sampled during active COVID-19. The specimen was peripheral blood. V usage is TRBV2 and J usage is TRBJ2-2; 13 positions match TRBD2. The CDR3 DNA sequence: TGTGCCAGCAGGGGACTAGCGGGGAGGTCCGGGGAGCTGTTTTTT. Translation: CASRGLAGRSGELFF.